This note documents a single T cell receptor (beta chain) sequence. Antigen: not known. Both CD4+ and CD8+ T cells were separated by sorting PBMCs. Reverse transcription of extracted RNA yielded cDNA, which provided the sequencing template. TCRdb's copy holds only in-frame clones and misses some; the assay was immunoSEQ multiplex PCR. The sample contains 110,000 or so clones, 55% to 75% of which appear only once. V lost 1 base, J lost 10 bases, and 15 bases lay in between. This CDR3 is 14 amino acids long. Per the germline V gene, CDR1 is PRHDT and CDR2 is FYEKMQ (reference sequence). This entry comes from a study of CD8+ T cells in alopecia areata. Study-level points and caveats: Lesional scalp, especially alopecia totalis/universalis, showed higher clonality than normal scalp. Scalp data also include sequences from resident alphabeta T cells of normal skin. Patients shared TCRs less clearly than mice did, possibly owing to HLA.

This receptor was taken from a human donor in good health. V gene TRBV13 combines with J gene TRBJ2-3; unclear D gene. The sample was CD8+ T cells sorted from blood. The CDR3 spells CASSLEVQRSAQYF. CDR3 sequence (DNA): TGTGCCAGCAGCTTAGAGGTTCAACGTAGTGCGCAGTATTTT. Together with reference TRBV13 and TRBJ2-3, the CDR3 gives the full variable domain: AAGVIQSPRHLIKEKRETATLKCYPIPRHDTVYWYQQGPGQDPQFLISFYEKMQSDKGSIPDRFSAQQFSDYHSELNMSSLELGDSALYFCASSLEVQRSAQYFGPGTRLTVL.